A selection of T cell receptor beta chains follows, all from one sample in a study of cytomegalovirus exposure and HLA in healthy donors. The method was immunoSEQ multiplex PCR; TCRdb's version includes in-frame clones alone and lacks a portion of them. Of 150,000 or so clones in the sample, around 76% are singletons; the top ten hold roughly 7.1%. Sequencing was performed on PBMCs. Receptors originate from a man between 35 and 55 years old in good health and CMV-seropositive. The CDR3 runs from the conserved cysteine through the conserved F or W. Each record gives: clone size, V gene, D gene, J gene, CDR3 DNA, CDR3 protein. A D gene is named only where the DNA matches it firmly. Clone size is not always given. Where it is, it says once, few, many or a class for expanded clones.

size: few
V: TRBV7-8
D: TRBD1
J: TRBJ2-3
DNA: TGTGCCAGCAATTATGGGGGACAGCTGAACACAGATACGCAGTATTTT
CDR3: CASNYGGQLNTDTQYF

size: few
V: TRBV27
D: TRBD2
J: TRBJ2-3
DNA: TGTGCCAGCAGTCCACTAGCGGGGGGCTTCACAGATACGCAGTATTTT
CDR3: CASSPLAGGFTDTQYF

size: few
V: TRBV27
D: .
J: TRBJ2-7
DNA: TGTGCCAGCAGTTTAAAGGTTCAGGGGGAGCAGTACTTC
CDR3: CASSLKVQGEQYF

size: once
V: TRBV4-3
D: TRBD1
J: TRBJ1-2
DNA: TGCGCCAGCAGCCAAGACGGCGGGACAGGGAGCAGGTATGGCTACACCTTC
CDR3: CASSQDGGTGSRYGYTF

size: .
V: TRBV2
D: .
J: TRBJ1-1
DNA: TGTGCCAGCAGTGGGACATTCATGAACACTGAAGCTTTCTTT
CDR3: CASSGTFMNTEAFF

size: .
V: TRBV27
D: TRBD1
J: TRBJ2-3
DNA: TGTGCCAGCAGTTTAATTCAGGGGGTTGGGGCAGATACGCAGTATTTT
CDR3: CASSLIQGVGADTQYF

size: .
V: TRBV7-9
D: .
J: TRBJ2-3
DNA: TGTGCCAGCAGCCCGCCTAAACCGGGGGCGCAGTATTTT
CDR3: CASSPPKPGAQYF

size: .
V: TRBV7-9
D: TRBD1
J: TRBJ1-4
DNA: TGTGCCAGCAGCACTTGGGACAGGGGGTCTAATGAAAAACTGTTTTTT
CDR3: CASSTWDRGSNEKLFF

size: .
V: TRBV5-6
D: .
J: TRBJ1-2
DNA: TGTGCCAGCAGCTTGGGGTCAGGGGTCTATGGCTACACCTTC
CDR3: CASSLGSGVYGYTF

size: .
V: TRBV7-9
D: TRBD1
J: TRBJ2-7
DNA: TGTGCCAGCAGCTTAGTACAGGGGTTTCGGTACGAGCAGTACTTC
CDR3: CASSLVQGFRYEQYF